This T cell receptor (beta chain) was identified during a study of shared clonotypes between healthy human individuals. Findings and limits, study-wide: Of the naive CD4 clonotypes, around 5.2% were shared across a handful of donors. The genetic and exposure-history diversity represented was limited by few donors. Generally, estimated richness proved larger in naive subsets than it did in memory subsets.

Concerning this clone: Its specificity is unknown.

The repertoire was sequenced with immunoSEQ multiplex PCR; TCRdb's copy has only in-frame clones and lacks some. Counted here are around 2,000,000 clones, 85% to 95% occurring once; the ten biggest clones make up more than 0.1%. Nashville, Tennessee was home to all donors, who were Caucasian adults. The receptor comes from a man between 18 and 35 years old in good health. The sequencing sample was made of naive CD4+ T cells sorted from blood. Stated subset: CD45RA+ positively selected.

The CDR3 sequence is CSVSAGLPGETQYF. CDR3 bases: TGCAGCGTTTCTGCTGGACTCCCTGGGGAGACCCAGTACTTC. This chain uses TRBV29-1 with TRBJ2-5; D is possibly TRBD2 (5 bases). CDR1 is SQVTM and CDR2 is ANQGSEA in the germline V gene. Trimming cost V 5 bases and J 5 bases, with 18 bases left between them. This CDR3 is 14 amino acids long.